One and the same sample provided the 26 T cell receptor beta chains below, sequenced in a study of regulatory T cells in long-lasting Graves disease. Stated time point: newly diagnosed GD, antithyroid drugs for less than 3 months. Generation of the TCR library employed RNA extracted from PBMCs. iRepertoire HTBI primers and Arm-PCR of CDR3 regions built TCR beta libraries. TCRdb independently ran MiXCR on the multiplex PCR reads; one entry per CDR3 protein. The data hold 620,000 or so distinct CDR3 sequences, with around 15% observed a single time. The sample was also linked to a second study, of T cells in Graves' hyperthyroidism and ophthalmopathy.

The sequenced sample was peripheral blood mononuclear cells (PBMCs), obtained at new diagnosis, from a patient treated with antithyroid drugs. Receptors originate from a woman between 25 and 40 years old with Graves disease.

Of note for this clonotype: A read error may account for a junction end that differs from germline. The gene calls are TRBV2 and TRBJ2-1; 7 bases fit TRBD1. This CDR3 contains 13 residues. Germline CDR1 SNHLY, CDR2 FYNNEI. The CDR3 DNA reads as TGTGCCGGCAGTGTAGGGGGCAGGGATGAGCAGTTCTTC. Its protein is CAGSVGGRDEQFF.

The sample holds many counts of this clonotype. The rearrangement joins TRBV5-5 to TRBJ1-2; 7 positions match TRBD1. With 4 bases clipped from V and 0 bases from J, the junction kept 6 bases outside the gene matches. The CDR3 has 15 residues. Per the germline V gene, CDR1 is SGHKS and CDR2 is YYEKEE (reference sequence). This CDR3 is CASSIPGQSNYGYTF. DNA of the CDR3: TGTGCCAGCAGCATCCCGGGACAGTCTAACTATGGCTACACCTTC.

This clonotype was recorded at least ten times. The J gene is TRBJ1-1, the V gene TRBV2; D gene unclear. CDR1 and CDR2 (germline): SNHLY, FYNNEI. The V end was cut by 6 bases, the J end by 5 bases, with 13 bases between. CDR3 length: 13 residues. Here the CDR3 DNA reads TGTGCCAGCAGCACAATAATGGGAACTGAAGCTTTCTTT. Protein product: CASSTIMGTEAFF.

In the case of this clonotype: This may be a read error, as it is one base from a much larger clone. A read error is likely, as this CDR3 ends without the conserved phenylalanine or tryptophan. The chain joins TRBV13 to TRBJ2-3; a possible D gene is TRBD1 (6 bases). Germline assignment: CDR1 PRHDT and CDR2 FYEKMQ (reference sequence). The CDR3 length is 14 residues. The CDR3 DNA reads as TGCGCCAGCAGCGGAGGACAGCACACAGATACGCAGTATTCT. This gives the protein CASSGGQHTDTQYS.

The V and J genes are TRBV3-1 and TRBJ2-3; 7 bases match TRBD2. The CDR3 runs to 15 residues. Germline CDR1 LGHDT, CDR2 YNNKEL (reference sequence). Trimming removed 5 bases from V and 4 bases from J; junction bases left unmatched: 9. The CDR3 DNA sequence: TGTGCCAGCAGCTATACCGGGACTATCCCAGATACGCAGTATTTT. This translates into CASSYTGTIPDTQYF.

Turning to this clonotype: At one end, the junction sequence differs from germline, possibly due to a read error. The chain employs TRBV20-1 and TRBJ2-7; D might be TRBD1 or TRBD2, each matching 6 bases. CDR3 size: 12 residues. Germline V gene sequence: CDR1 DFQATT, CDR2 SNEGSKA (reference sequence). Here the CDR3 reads CSARSGGDERYF. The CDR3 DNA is TGCAGTGCCAGGTCCGGGGGCGACGAGCGGTACTTC.

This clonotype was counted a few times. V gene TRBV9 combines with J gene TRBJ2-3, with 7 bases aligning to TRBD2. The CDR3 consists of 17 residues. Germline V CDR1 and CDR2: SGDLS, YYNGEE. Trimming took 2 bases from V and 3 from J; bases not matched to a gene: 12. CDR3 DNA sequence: TGTGCCAGCAGCGTCCTAGCTCGGGAGGAGTCTACAGATACGCAGTATTTT. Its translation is CASSVLAREESTDTQYF.

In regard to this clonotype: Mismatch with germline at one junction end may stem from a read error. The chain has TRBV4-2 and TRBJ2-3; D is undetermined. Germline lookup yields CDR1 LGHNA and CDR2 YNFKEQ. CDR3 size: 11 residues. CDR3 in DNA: TGTGCCAGCGGCCAAGCTGATACGCAGTATTTT. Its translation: CASGQADTQYF.

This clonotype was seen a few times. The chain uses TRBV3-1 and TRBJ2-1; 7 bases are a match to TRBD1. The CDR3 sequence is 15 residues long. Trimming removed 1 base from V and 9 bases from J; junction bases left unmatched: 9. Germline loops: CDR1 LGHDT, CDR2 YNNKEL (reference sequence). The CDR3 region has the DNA TGTGCCAGCAGCCAAGGTCAGGACAGGTCCTCTGAGCAGTTCTTC. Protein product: CASSQGQDRSSEQFF.

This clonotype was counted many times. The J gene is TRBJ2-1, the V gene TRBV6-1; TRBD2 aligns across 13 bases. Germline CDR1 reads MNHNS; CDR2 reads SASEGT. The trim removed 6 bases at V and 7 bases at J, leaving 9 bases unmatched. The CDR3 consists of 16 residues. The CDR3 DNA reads TGTGCCAGCAGACCCTCGGGACTAGCGGGAAGGAATGAGCAGTTCTTC. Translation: CASRPSGLAGRNEQFF.

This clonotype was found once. CDR3 amino acids: CASGRGSANTGELFF. For the CDR3, the DNA is TGTGCCAGCGGGCGGGGTTCCGCGAACACCGGGGAGCTGTTTTTT. This chain uses TRBV11-1 with TRBJ2-2; D is possibly TRBD2 (6 bases). V dropped 8 bases and J dropped 0 bases, with 13 bases sitting between them. CDR3 length: 15 residues. Germline V gene sequence: CDR1 SGHAT, CDR2 FQDESV (reference sequence).

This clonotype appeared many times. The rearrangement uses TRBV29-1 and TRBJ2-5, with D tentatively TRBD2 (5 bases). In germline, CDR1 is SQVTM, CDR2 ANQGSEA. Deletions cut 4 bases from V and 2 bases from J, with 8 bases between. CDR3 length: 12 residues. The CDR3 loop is CSVVRLQETQYF. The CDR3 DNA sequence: TGCAGCGTTGTAAGACTACAAGAGACCCAGTACTTC.

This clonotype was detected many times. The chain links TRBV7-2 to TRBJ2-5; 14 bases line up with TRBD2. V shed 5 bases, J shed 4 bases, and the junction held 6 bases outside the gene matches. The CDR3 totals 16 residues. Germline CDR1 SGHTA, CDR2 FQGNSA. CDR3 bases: TGTGCCAGCAGCCCAGGACTAGCGGGAGGTGTAGAGACCCAGTACTTC. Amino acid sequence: CASSPGLAGGVETQYF. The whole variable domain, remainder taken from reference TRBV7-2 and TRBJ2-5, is GAGVSQSPSNKVTEKGKDVELRCDPISGHTALYWYRQSLGQGLEFLIYFQGNSAPDKSGLPSDRFSAERTGGSVSTLTIQRTQQEDSAVYLCASSPGLAGGVETQYFGPGTRLLVL.

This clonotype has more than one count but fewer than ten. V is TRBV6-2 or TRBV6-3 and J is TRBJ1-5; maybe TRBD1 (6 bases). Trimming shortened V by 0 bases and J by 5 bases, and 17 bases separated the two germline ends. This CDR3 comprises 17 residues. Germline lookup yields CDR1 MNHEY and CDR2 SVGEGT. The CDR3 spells CASSYSPAGDNHQPQHF. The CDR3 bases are TGTGCCAGCAGTTACTCCCCAGCAGGGGACAACCATCAGCCCCAGCATTTT.

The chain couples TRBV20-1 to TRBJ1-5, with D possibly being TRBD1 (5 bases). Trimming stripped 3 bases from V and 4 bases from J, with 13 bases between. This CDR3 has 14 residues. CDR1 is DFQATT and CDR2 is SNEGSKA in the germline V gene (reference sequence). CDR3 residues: CSASRGSSNQPQHF. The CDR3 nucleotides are TGCAGTGCTAGTCGGGGGTCCTCAAATCAGCCCCAGCATTTT.

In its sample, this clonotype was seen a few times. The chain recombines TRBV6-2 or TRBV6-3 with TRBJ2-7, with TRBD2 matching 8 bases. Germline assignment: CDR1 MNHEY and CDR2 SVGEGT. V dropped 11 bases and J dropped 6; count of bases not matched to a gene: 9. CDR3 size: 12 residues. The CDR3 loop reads CAGGGPWGEQYF. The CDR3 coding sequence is TGTGCCGGCGGGGGGCCTTGGGGCGAGCAGTACTTC.

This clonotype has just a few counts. CDR3 bases: TGTGCCAGCAGAAAACAGGAGAACACTGAAGCTTTCTTT. It encodes CASRKQENTEAFF. The J gene is TRBJ1-1, the V gene TRBV6-4; a possible D gene is TRBD1 (5 bases). V lost 6 bases to trimming and J lost 1 base, with 9 bases between them. This CDR3 is 13 amino acids long. Germline V gene data show CDR1 as MRHNA and CDR2 as SNTAGT.

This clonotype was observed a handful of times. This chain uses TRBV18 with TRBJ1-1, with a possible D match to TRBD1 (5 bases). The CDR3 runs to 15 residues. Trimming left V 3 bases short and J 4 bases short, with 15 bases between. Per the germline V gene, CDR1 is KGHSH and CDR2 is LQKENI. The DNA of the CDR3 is TGTGCCAGCTCACCGCAGGGCGGTTTGACCACTGAAGCTTTCTTT. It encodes CASSPQGGLTTEAFF.

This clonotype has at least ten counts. This chain's CDR3 is CASRKTGSSYEQYF. The CDR3 nucleotides read TGTGCCAGCAGGAAGACAGGGAGCTCCTACGAGCAGTACTTC. The chain couples TRBV2 to TRBJ2-7; 7 bases line up with TRBD1. V lost 6 bases, J lost 0 bases, and 5 bases stayed unmatched. CDR3 length equals 14 residues. CDR1 SNHLY and CDR2 FYNNEI come from the germline V gene.

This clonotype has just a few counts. The CDR3 spells CASSPQGHTGELFF. The CDR3 DNA is TGTGCCAGCAGTCCCCAGGGGCACACCGGGGAGCTGTTTTTT. The chain employs TRBV28 and TRBJ2-2; TRBD1 might be the D (6 bases). The CDR3 is 14 amino acids. Germline lookup yields CDR1 MDHEN and CDR2 SYDVKM. The V end was cut by 5 bases, the J end by 3 bases, with 10 bases between.

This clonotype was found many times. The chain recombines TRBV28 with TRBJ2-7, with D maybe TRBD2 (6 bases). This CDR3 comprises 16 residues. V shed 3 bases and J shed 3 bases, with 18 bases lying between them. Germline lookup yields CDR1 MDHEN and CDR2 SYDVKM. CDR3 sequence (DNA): TGTGCCAGCAGTTTGGCTACCAGGGACTTAAACTACGAGCAGTACTTC. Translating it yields CASSLATRDLNYEQYF.

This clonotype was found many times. CDR3: CASIFQAVGDTEAFF. CDR3 coding DNA: TGTGCCAGCATCTTTCAGGCGGTGGGGGACACTGAAGCTTTCTTT. The rearrangement uses TRBV2 and TRBJ1-1; D is possibly TRBD1 (5 bases). The CDR3 covers 15 residues. Trimming took 7 bases from V and 3 from J, leaving 18 bases between them. Germline CDR1 is SNHLY and CDR2 is FYNNEI.

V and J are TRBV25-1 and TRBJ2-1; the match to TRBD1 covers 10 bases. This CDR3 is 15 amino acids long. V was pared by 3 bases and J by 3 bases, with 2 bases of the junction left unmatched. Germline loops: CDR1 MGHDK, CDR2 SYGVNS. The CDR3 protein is CASSDWTGGYNEQFF. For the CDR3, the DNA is TGTGCCAGCAGTGATTGGACAGGGGGCTACAATGAGCAGTTCTTC. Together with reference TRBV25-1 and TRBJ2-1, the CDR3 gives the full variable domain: EADIYQTPRYLVIGTGKKITLECSQTMGHDKMYWYQQDPGMELHLIHYSYGVNSTEKGDLSSESTVSRIRTEHFPLTLESARPSHTSQYLCASSDWTGGYNEQFFGPGTRLTVL.

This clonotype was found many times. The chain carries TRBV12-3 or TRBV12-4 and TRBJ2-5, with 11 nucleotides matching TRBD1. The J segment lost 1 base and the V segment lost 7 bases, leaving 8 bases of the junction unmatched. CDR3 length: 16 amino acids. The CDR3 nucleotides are TGTGCCAGCACTAGGACAGGGGGCGCATTCCAAGAGACCCAGTACTTC. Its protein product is CASTRTGGAFQETQYF.

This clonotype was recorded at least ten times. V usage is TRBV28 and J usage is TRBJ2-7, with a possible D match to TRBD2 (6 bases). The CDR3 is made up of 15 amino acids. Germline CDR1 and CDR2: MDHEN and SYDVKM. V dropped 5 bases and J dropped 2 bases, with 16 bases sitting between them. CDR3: CASSPLYGTPYEQYF. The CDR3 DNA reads TGTGCCAGCAGTCCCCTTTACGGGACTCCCTACGAGCAGTACTTC.

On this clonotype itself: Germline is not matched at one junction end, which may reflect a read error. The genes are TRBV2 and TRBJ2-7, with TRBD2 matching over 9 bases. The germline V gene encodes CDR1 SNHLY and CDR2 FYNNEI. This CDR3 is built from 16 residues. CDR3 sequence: CASSQVGREGLGEQYF. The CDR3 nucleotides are TGCGCCAGCAGCCAAGTGGGGCGGGAGGGCCTGGGCGAGCAGTACTTC.